The rows below give T cell receptor beta chains drawn from one sample of a study of blood T cell repertoires in COVID-19. The protocol was immunoSEQ multiplex PCR, while the TCRdb copy is restricted to in-frame clones and leaves out a portion. Of 350,000 to 400,000 clones listed, roughly 91% are singletons. The specimen was PBMCs or T cells enriched from blood (not recorded which). Source of these receptors: a woman aged 18-29 years who had recovered from COVID-19. Both conserved end residues are part of each CDR3. The D gene is left open where the match is weak. Only part of the rows carry a size: once, few, many, or a class if the clone is expanded.

size	V	D	J	CDR3	DNA
.	TRBV5-1	TRBD1	TRBJ1-2	CASSPGTGHGYTF	TGCGCCAGCAGCCCCGGGACAGGGCATGGCTACACCTTC
.	TRBV6-1	.	TRBJ1-2	CASSEFTGPNYGYTF	TGTGCCAGCAGTGAGTTTACAGGTCCTAACTATGGCTACACCTTC
.	TRBV4-3	TRBD1	TRBJ1-2	CASSQENSGTGELYTF	TGCGCCAGCAGCCAAGAAAATAGTGGGACAGGAGAGCTCTACACCTTC
.	TRBV7-2	.	TRBJ1-2	CASSLGRGNYGYTF	TGTGCCAGCAGCTTAGGTCGGGGAAACTATGGCTACACCTTC
.	TRBV18	TRBD1	TRBJ1-2	CASSPDRVANYGYTF	TGTGCCAGCTCACCGGACAGGGTCGCTAACTATGGCTACACCTTC
.	TRBV12-3/TRBV12-4	.	TRBJ2-5	CASSYRDIETQYF	TGTGCCAGCAGTTACAGGGATATAGAGACCCAGTACTTC
.	TRBV9	.	TRBJ1-1	CASSVDTGSGEAFF	TGTGCCAGCAGCGTAGATACCGGGTCGGGTGAAGCTTTCTTT
.	TRBV7-9	.	TRBJ1-6	CASSLASSYNSPLHF	TGTGCCAGCAGCTTAGCCAGCTCCTATAATTCACCCCTCCACTTT
.	TRBV24-1	.	TRBJ2-2	CATSDARGTGELFF	TGTGCCACCAGTGATGCCAGGGGCACCGGGGAGCTGTTTTTT
.	TRBV4-3	.	TRBJ2-1	CASSFRDSDYNEQFF	TGCGCCAGCAGCTTCCGGGACTCCGACTACAATGAGCAGTTCTTC
.	TRBV7-9	TRBD1	TRBJ2-3	CASSLDYRGLLDTQYF	TGTGCCAGCAGCTTAGACTACAGGGGGCTGTTAGATACGCAGTATTTT
once	TRBV5-1	.	TRBJ1-3	CASSLAGLGNTIYF	TGCGCCAGCAGCTTGGCAGGGCTCGGAAACACCATATATTTT
.	TRBV5-1	.	TRBJ2-6	CASSLTGLDGANVLTF	TGCGCCAGCAGCTTGACAGGGTTGGACGGGGCCAACGTCCTGACTTTC
.	TRBV19	.	TRBJ2-2	CASSTVLGRGQQEGTGELFF	TGTGCCAGTAGTACCGTCCTAGGTAGGGGACAACAAGAGGGCACCGGGGAGCTGTTTTTT
.	TRBV30	TRBD2	TRBJ2-3	CAWSGGSGYTDTQYF	TGTGCCTGGAGTGGGGGTAGCGGGTACACAGATACGCAGTATTTT
.	TRBV10-3	TRBD1	TRBJ1-2	CAISAQTGSGYTF	TGTGCCATCAGTGCTCAGACAGGGAGCGGCTACACCTTC
few	TRBV27	.	TRBJ1-2	CASSIWPAGGDAPNYGYTF	TGTGCCAGCAGTATTTGGCCTGCGGGGGGCGACGCCCCTAACTATGGCTACACCTTC
.	TRBV6-2/TRBV6-3	TRBD1	TRBJ1-5	CASSRSDRDYQPQHF	TGTGCCAGCAGTCGGAGTGACAGGGACTATCAGCCCCAGCATTTT
.	TRBV6-5	TRBD1	TRBJ2-7	CASSIGTGATYEQYF	TGTGCCAGCAGTATCGGGACAGGGGCGACCTACGAGCAGTACTTC
.	TRBV7-3	.	TRBJ1-5	CASSLTGDQPQHF	TGTGCCAGCAGCTTAACAGGGGATCAGCCCCAGCATTTT
.	TRBV7-9	.	TRBJ2-5	CASSLAPGGSETQYF	TGTGCCAGCAGCTTAGCACCGGGGGGCTCAGAGACCCAGTACTTC
.	TRBV6-5	TRBD1	TRBJ1-2	CASRPSGGWYTF	TGTGCCAGCAGACCTTCAGGGGGATGGTACACCTTC
.	TRBV4-2	.	TRBJ1-2	CASSGRISGSHGYTF	TGTGCCAGCAGCGGAAGGATTTCAGGGTCCCATGGCTACACCTTC
.	TRBV5-1	TRBD1	TRBJ1-4	CASSPQGFGEKLFF	TGCGCCAGCAGCCCACAGGGGTTTGGCGAAAAACTGTTTTTT
.	TRBV11-2	.	TRBJ2-1	CASSYEASSYNEQFF	TGTGCCAGCAGCTATGAGGCGAGCTCCTACAATGAGCAGTTCTTC
.	TRBV5-1	.	TRBJ2-7	CASSPGTSSSYEQYF	TGCGCCAGCAGCCCCGGGACTTCTAGCTCCTACGAGCAGTACTTC
.	TRBV5-1	.	TRBJ1-1	CASSLVREGTEAFF	TGCGCCAGCAGCTTGGTCAGGGAAGGGACTGAAGCTTTCTTT
.	TRBV7-2	.	TRBJ1-4	CASSRFGELFF	TGTGCCAGCAGTCGATTCGGGGAACTGTTTTTT
.	TRBV28	TRBD1	TRBJ1-2	CASAKPGDRTNYGYTF	TGTGCCAGCGCTAAACCAGGGGACAGAACTAACTATGGCTACACCTTC
.	TRBV5-1	TRBD2	TRBJ2-5	CASTGGAHEETQYF	TGCGCCAGCACGGGGGGGGCGCACGAAGAGACCCAGTACTTC
.	TRBV30	.	TRBJ2-2	CAWNSGGELFF	TGTGCCTGGAACTCGGGCGGGGAGCTGTTTTTT
.	TRBV4-1	TRBD2	TRBJ2-7	CASSQSGGADDEQYF	TGCGCCAGCAGCCAATCGGGGGGGGCCGATGACGAGCAGTACTTC
.	TRBV30	TRBD1	TRBJ1-2	CAWSQGQGYGYTF	TGTGCCTGGAGTCAGGGACAGGGGTATGGCTACACCTTC
once	TRBV19	.	TRBJ2-3	CASSMGYSNKQYF	TGTGCCAGTAGTATGGGCTACTCCAATAAGCAGTATTTT
.	TRBV6-5	.	TRBJ1-1	CASSYSILTGNTEAFF	TGTGCCAGCAGTTACTCGATCTTGACAGGGAACACTGAAGCTTTCTTT
.	TRBV25-1	TRBD1	TRBJ1-5	CAGRTGGNQPQHF	TGTGCCGGGCGGACAGGGGGCAATCAGCCCCAGCATTTT
.	TRBV20-1	.	TRBJ1-1	CSASVSLTFF	TGCAGTGCTAGCGTGTCTCTTACTTTCTTT
.	TRBV7-9	.	TRBJ1-5	CASSLEGDQPQHF	TGTGCCAGCAGCTTAGAGGGGGATCAGCCCCAGCATTTT
.	TRBV4-1	TRBD1	TRBJ2-2	CASSHRDSLNTGELFF	TGCGCCAGCAGCCACCGGGACAGCCTCAACACCGGGGAGCTGTTTTTT
.	TRBV5-1	.	TRBJ1-2	CASSSPPEYGYTF	TGCGCCAGCAGCTCCCCGCCGGAGTATGGCTACACCTTC
.	TRBV7-8	.	TRBJ2-3	CASLPPGPPIDTQYF	TGTGCCAGCCTCCCACCGGGTCCGCCCATTGATACGCAGTATTTT
.	TRBV14	TRBD1	TRBJ1-2	CASSQAGTGDGYGYTF	TGTGCCAGCAGCCAAGCCGGGACAGGGGACGGCTATGGCTACACCTTC
.	TRBV18	.	TRBJ1-6	CASSPGVSTEALIHF	TGTGCCAGCTCACCAGGAGTCAGTACCGAGGCCCTTATCCACTTT
.	TRBV29-1	.	TRBJ2-7	CSVETAGVESYEQYF	TGCAGCGTGGAAACGGCAGGGGTTGAGTCCTACGAGCAGTACTTC
.	TRBV27	.	TRBJ2-3	CATSKVRGGSDTQYF	TGTGCCACCTCCAAGGTTAGGGGGGGTTCAGATACGCAGTATTTT
few	TRBV6-5	.	TRBJ1-2	CASIGGGPPIPGYTF	TGTGCCAGCATTGGGGGGGGTCCGCCTATCCCTGGCTACACCTTC
.	TRBV6-5	.	TRBJ1-5	CASSQRLNQPQHF	TGTGCCAGCAGCCAGAGACTCAATCAGCCCCAGCATTTT
.	TRBV25-1	TRBD1	TRBJ2-7	CASSDQPGQGDDEQYF	TGTGCCAGCAGTGACCAGCCGGGACAGGGAGACGACGAGCAGTACTTC
.	TRBV28	.	TRBJ1-2	CASRTGGVNYGYTF	TGTGCCAGCAGGACCGGCGGGGTAAACTATGGCTACACCTTC
.	TRBV5-6	.	TRBJ1-2	CASSLAEAAWKTF	TGTGCCAGCAGCTTGGCTGAGGCCGCCTGGAAAACCTTC
.	TRBV27	.	TRBJ1-1	CASTSGNTEAFF	TGTGCCAGCACCTCCGGGAACACTGAAGCTTTCTTT
.	TRBV25-1	TRBD1	TRBJ2-5	CATSYWDRGPQWETQYF	TGTGCCACCTCTTACTGGGACAGGGGGCCACAATGGGAGACCCAGTACTTC
.	TRBV9	TRBD1	TRBJ2-2	CASSYTGTGSAGELFF	TGTGCCAGCAGCTACACCGGGACAGGGTCGGCCGGGGAGCTGTTTTTT
.	TRBV28	.	TRBJ2-3	CATSPGFHTQYF	TGTGCCACATCCCCCGGGTTTCATACGCAGTATTTT
.	TRBV19	.	TRBJ1-2	CASSIPLKSYGYTF	TGTGCCAGTAGTATACCCTTGAAGAGCTATGGCTACACCTTC